Below are 7 T cell receptor beta chains sequenced from a single sample in a study of beta chain features in type 1 diabetes. The investigators reverse transcribed all of the isolated RNA, so they sequenced expressed TCRB transcripts. Profiled with immunoSEQ multiplex PCR; TCRdb holds only in-frame clones, not every one. The top ten hold 2.2% of the sample, which has more than 60,000 clones, roughly three fifths seen once. The sequenced sample consisted of Tregs from blood. Receptor source: a woman aged 18-29 years in good health.

CDR3 sequence (DNA): TGTGCCAGCAGCTTAGGGCTTACAGGGCGGACTGAAGCTTTCTTT. Residues: CASSLGLTGRTEAFF. This sequence joins TRBV7-2 and TRBJ1-1, with a weak D call TRBD1 (6 bases). Deletions cut 1 base from V and 5 bases from J, with 14 bases between. The CDR3 runs to 15 residues. From germline, CDR1 is SGHTA and CDR2 FQGNSA.

This clone showed up just a few times. This sequence joins TRBV7-9 and TRBJ1-4; 7 nucleotides align to TRBD1. The CDR3 runs 14 residues. Trimming at V came to 5 bases and at J to 5 bases, leaving 5 bases not matched to a gene. CDR1 and CDR2 (germline): SEHNR, FQNEAQ (reference sequence). The CDR3 protein is CASSETGPNEKLFF. CDR3 nucleotides: TGTGCCAGCAGCGAGACAGGGCCAAATGAAAAACTGTTTTTT.

There are a few counts of this clone. This chain joins TRBV25-1 and TRBJ1-4, with D perhaps TRBD1 (5 bases). Germline V CDR1 and CDR2: MGHDK, SYGVNS. Trimming pared 3 bases from V and 8 bases from J, leaving 13 bases between. CDR3 length: 14 residues. CDR3 coding DNA: TGTGCCAGCAGTGAGGAGGGGCCGGGGGAAAAACTGTTTTTT. Amino acids: CASSEEGPGEKLFF.

DNA for the CDR3: TGTGCCAGCAGTGCGTGGACTAGAAATGAGCAGTTCTTC. Residues: CASSAWTRNEQFF. The J gene is TRBJ2-1, the V gene TRBV2, with TRBD2 matching 7 bases. The CDR3 is 13 residues long. Trimming removed 4 bases from V and 7 bases from J; junction bases left unmatched: 4. Germline loops: CDR1 SNHLY, CDR2 FYNNEI.

The chain is built from TRBV9 and TRBJ2-1; 8 bases align to TRBD2. Germline CDR1 is SGDLS and CDR2 is YYNGEE. With 4 bases clipped from V and 8 bases from J, the junction kept 11 bases outside the gene matches. This CDR3 spans 15 amino acids. CDR3 loop: CASSPRLAPSHEQFF. The CDR3, as DNA: TGTGCCAGCAGCCCTCGACTAGCGCCAAGCCATGAGCAGTTCTTC.

This chain joins TRBV7-2 and TRBJ1-5; D is perhaps TRBD1 (5 bases). Germline V lookup: CDR1 SGHTA, CDR2 FQGNSA. The CDR3 is made up of 15 amino acids. V shed 1 base and J shed 3 bases, with 10 bases lying between them. The CDR3 spells CASSLGGGNNQPQHF. The CDR3 region has the DNA TGTGCCAGCAGCTTAGGCGGGGGAAACAATCAGCCCCAGCATTTT.

The chain combines TRBV14 with TRBJ2-3, with a possible D match to TRBD2 (6 bases). This CDR3 is 15 amino acids long. Trimming shortened V by 4 bases and J by 5 bases, and 16 bases separated the two germline ends. Germline values: CDR1 SGHDN, CDR2 FVKESK. CDR3 sequence reads: CASSRGTPSRDTQYF. The CDR3 nucleotides are TGTGCCAGCAGCCGCGGGACTCCATCGAGAGATACGCAGTATTTT. The complete variable domain, with remaining parts taken from reference TRBV14 and TRBJ2-3, reads EAGVTQFPSHSVIEKGQTVTLRCDPISGHDNLYWYRRVMGKEIKFLLHFVKESKQDESGMPNNRFLAERTGGTYSTLKVQPAELEDSGVYFCASSRGTPSRDTQYFGPGTRLTVL.